The TCR beta chain described here comes from a study of T cell changes during pregnancy in multiple sclerosis. TCRdb's copy holds only in-frame clones and misses some; the assay was immunoSEQ multiplex PCR. This sample has approximately 96,000 clones, with 90% to 95% found just once. CDR3 length: 15 amino acids. The V gene's germline CDR1 is SNHLY and CDR2 FYNNEI. V lost 7 bases, J lost 0 bases, and 7 bases stayed unmatched. This TCR was sampled from a female donor in good health, enrolled as a control in a pregnancy study. This rearrangement joins TRBV2 to TRBJ2-3, with TRBD1 matching over 7 bases. Specimen: peripheral blood, collected after pregnancy. DNA of the CDR3: TGTGCCAGCATGCGACAGGGCACTAGCACAGATACGCAGTATTTT. It encodes CASMRQGTSTDTQYF.